The 22 T cell receptor beta chains listed next were all sequenced from one sample in a study of T-cell reconstitution after alpha-beta-depleted transplantation in children. As it was prepared, the TCRbeta library received unique molecular identifiers. TCRdb called the PCR reads again in MiXCR, with one record for every CDR3 protein. The sample holds 200,000 to 250,000 distinct CDR3 sequences, 7.5% to 9.5% seen once. The sample consisted of PBMCs, mostly from graft donor cells, taken 180 days after TCRalphabeta/CD19-depleted stem cell transplant. Receptors originate from a male patient under 18 who had a stem cell transplant for acute lymphoblastic leukemia, so the T cells may come from the graft donor.

V is TRBV20-1 and J is TRBJ2-1; 8 bases are a match to TRBD1. The CDR3 is 16 amino acids. The germline V gene encodes CDR1 DFQATT and CDR2 SNEGSKA (reference sequence). Losses at the gene ends were 7 bases for V and 4 bases for J; bases not matched to a gene: 15. CDR3: CSGQGKISLTYNEQFF. The CDR3 region has the DNA TGCAGTGGACAGGGGAAGATCTCGTTGACGTACAATGAGCAGTTCTTC.

This clonotype was detected many times. The gene calls are TRBV12-3 or TRBV12-4 and TRBJ2-2, with 7 positions matching TRBD1. V dropped 6 bases and J dropped 6; count of bases not matched to a gene: 4. The CDR3 contains 13 residues. CDR3 nucleotide sequence: TGTGCCAGCAGATACAGGGGCGCCGGGGAGCTGTTTTTT. Protein product: CASRYRGAGELFF.

Ten or more counts support this clonotype. The chain employs TRBV20-1 and TRBJ2-3; 9 bases fit TRBD2. In germline, CDR1 is DFQATT, CDR2 SNEGSKA (reference sequence). With 2 bases clipped from V and 1 base from J, the junction kept 13 bases outside the gene matches. The CDR3 consists of 18 residues. The CDR3 coding sequence is TGCAGTGCTAGACGGAGGAGCGCGGGGGGGCGGGGCACAGATACGCAGTATTTT. The encoded protein is CSARRRSAGGRGTDTQYF.

Many counts were recorded for this clonotype. The chain recombines TRBV6-1 with TRBJ1-1; possible D gene TRBD1, 6 bases. The CDR3 runs 15 residues. CDR1 is MNHNS and CDR2 is SASEGT in the germline V gene. V lost 7 bases and J 2 bases, leaving 17 bases between the germline ends. CDR3 region: CASTPTRGHNTEAFF. In DNA, the CDR3 is TGTGCCAGCACTCCAACCAGGGGACATAACACTGAAGCTTTCTTT.

This clonotype was seen ten or more times. The V gene is TRBV7-6, the J gene TRBJ2-2, with 12 bases aligning to TRBD2. Germline V lookup: CDR1 SGHVS, CDR2 FNYEAQ. The length of the CDR3 is 18 residues. Germline trimming cut 3 bases from V and 4 bases from J; bases unmatched to any gene: 9. CDR3 DNA sequence: TGTGCCAGCAGCTTGGGAAGACTAGCGGGAGCGGGCACCGGGGAGCTGTTTTTT. This gives the protein CASSLGRLAGAGTGELFF.

This clonotype was recorded many times. The chain recombines TRBV6-2 or TRBV6-3 with TRBJ2-3, with 9 bases identical to TRBD1. J was trimmed by 4 bases and V by 1 base; bases with no gene match: 15. The CDR3 totals 19 residues. Germline CDR1 and CDR2: MNHEY and SVGEGT. The CDR3 DNA reads TGTGCCAGCAGTTACTTCGGGACAGGGAAGCTCCCCAAGGCAGATACGCAGTATTTT. It encodes CASSYFGTGKLPKADTQYF.

This clonotype was seen at least ten times. The rearrangement uses TRBV5-4 and TRBJ2-5, with D perhaps matching TRBD1 (7 bases). This CDR3 region has 14 residues. Germline V CDR1 and CDR2: SGHNT, YYREEE (reference sequence). V was pared by 1 base and J by 4 bases, with 11 bases between. Here the CDR3 reads CASSLRQGGETQYF. The CDR3, as DNA: TGTGCCAGCAGCTTGAGGCAGGGGGGAGAGACCCAGTACTTC.

This clonotype was observed many times. This sequence joins TRBV7-2 and TRBJ1-4, with TRBD1 as a possible D gene (6 bases). CDR3 length: 14 residues. Germline values: CDR1 SGHTA, CDR2 FQGNSA. V lost 5 bases to trimming and J lost 1 base, with 8 bases between them. CDR3 DNA: TGTGCCAGCAGCCCGACAGGAACTAATGAAAAACTGTTTTTT. Encoded protein: CASSPTGTNEKLFF.

This clonotype was seen at least ten times. This chain joins TRBV5-1 and TRBJ2-5; possible D gene TRBD1, 6 bases. Germline CDR1 is SGHRS and CDR2 is YFSETQ. The CDR3 contains 14 residues. V was cut by 2 bases and J by 5 bases, with 13 bases left in between. CDR3 sequence reads: CASSFDGGAETQYF. As DNA, the CDR3 is TGCGCCAGCAGCTTTGATGGGGGCGCCGAGACCCAGTACTTC.

A note on this clonotype: A much bigger clone sits one base away, suggesting this may be a read error. The chain is built from TRBV6-2 or TRBV6-3 and TRBJ1-2; no reliable D call. This CDR3 spans 15 amino acids. Germline-derived CDR1 and CDR2 are MNHEY and SVGEGT. This CDR3 is CASSRSHTGNYGFTF. The CDR3 nucleotides are TGTGCCAGCAGTCGGAGCCACACTGGGAACTATGGCTTCACCTTC.

This clonotype was seen repeatedly, ten times or more. The J gene is TRBJ2-7, the V gene TRBV7-8, with TRBD1 matching over 7 bases. V shed 1 base and J 1 base; nucleotides not matched to a gene: 4. CDR3 length equals 15 residues. Germline V gene lookup returns CDR1 SGHVS and CDR2 FQNEAQ. CDR3 nucleotide sequence: TGTGCCAGCAGCTTAGACAGGGGCCTTTCCTACGAGCAGTACTTC. As protein: CASSLDRGLSYEQYF.

This clonotype appeared many times. The chain carries TRBV12-3 or TRBV12-4 and TRBJ1-1; D not resolved. This CDR3 is built from 13 residues. Trimming cost V 3 bases and J 4 bases, with 9 bases left between them. The chain's CDR3 is CASSFRVGTEAFF. The CDR3 DNA reads TGTGCCAGCAGTTTCCGGGTGGGCACTGAAGCTTTCTTT.

This clonotype was detected many times. The chain employs TRBV10-3 and TRBJ2-6; D ambiguous. The CDR3 runs 14 residues. Germline values: CDR1 ENHRY, CDR2 SYGVKD. V was clipped by 7 bases and J by 2 bases, with 9 bases between them. The CDR3 DNA reads as TGTGCCATCACGGGCCAGGCTGGGGCCAACGTCCTGACTTTC. Encoded protein: CAITGQAGANVLTF.

This clonotype was recorded many times. The chain links TRBV28 to TRBJ2-6; maybe TRBD1 (6 bases). There are 16 residues in the CDR3. The germline V gene has CDR1 MDHEN and CDR2 SYDVKM. The V gene lost 5 bases and the J gene lost 3 bases, with 14 bases spanning the gap. This chain's CDR3 is CASSEYRAFGANVLTF. The CDR3 DNA is TGTGCCAGCAGTGAATACAGGGCTTTTGGGGCCAACGTCCTGACTTTC.

The sample holds many counts of this clonotype. The chain carries TRBV5-1 and TRBJ2-1, with D perhaps being TRBD1 or TRBD2 (5 bases each). This CDR3 has 15 amino acids. Germline lookup yields CDR1 SGHRS and CDR2 YFSETQ. V dropped 7 bases and J dropped 7 bases, with 21 bases sitting between them. CDR3 loop: CASSLPPRGPNEQFF. The CDR3 DNA reads TGCGCCAGCTCCTTGCCCCCACGGGGCCCAAATGAGCAGTTCTTC.

This clonotype was observed at least ten times. V and J are TRBV12-3 or TRBV12-4 and TRBJ2-2; no firm D call. Trimming removed 1 base from V and 0 bases from J, with 9 bases in between. This CDR3 region has 16 residues. CDR3 nucleotide sequence: TGTGCCAGCAGTTTAGGGCACGCTGCGAACACCGGGGAGCTGTTTTTT. This translates into CASSLGHAANTGELFF.

V and J are TRBV20-1 and TRBJ2-1; 11 bases line up with TRBD2. Trimming removed 3 bases from V and 7 bases from J; junction bases left unmatched: 8. CDR3 length: 15 amino acids. Germline V gene data show CDR1 as DFQATT and CDR2 as SNEGSKA (reference sequence). This chain's CDR3 is CSASFLAGGVNEQFF. The CDR3 region has the DNA TGCAGTGCTAGCTTTTTAGCGGGGGGGGTTAATGAGCAGTTCTTC.

This clonotype has a count of ten or more. This chain uses TRBV5-1 with TRBJ2-5, with D possibly called TRBD1 or TRBD2 (6 bases each). The germline CDR1 and CDR2 sequences are SGHRS and YFSETQ. Deletions cut 4 bases from V and 0 bases from J, with 16 bases between. The CDR3 is 16 amino acids. This CDR3 reads CASSPLTGRNQETQYF. CDR3 in DNA: TGCGCCAGCAGCCCTTTAACAGGGAGGAACCAAGAGACCCAGTACTTC.

This clonotype was counted at least ten times. This sequence joins TRBV19 and TRBJ1-5; D unclear. The CDR3 is 15 amino acids. The V gene lost 3 bases and the J gene lost 0 bases, with 9 bases spanning the gap. Per the germline V gene, CDR1 is LNHDA and CDR2 is SQIVND (reference sequence). The CDR3 sequence: CASSMPPYSNQPQHF. CDR3 sequence (DNA): TGTGCCAGTAGTATGCCACCATATAGCAATCAGCCCCAGCATTTT.

This clonotype has ten or more counts. The J gene is TRBJ1-2, the V gene TRBV20-1; TRBD1 matches at 10 bases. The germline gives CDR1 DFQATT, CDR2 SNEGSKA (reference sequence). V shed 6 bases and J 4 bases; nucleotides not matched to a gene: 8. The CDR3 covers 14 residues. CDR3 nucleotides: TGCAGTGCCGCTGGGACAGGGGAACGCTATGGCTACACCTTC. It yields the protein CSAAGTGERYGYTF.

V gene TRBV20-1 combines with J gene TRBJ1-5; 7 bases align to TRBD1. J was trimmed by 11 bases and V by 3 bases; bases with no gene match: 10. Germline loops: CDR1 DFQATT, CDR2 SNEGSKA (reference sequence). The CDR3 is made up of 13 amino acids. DNA for the CDR3: TGCAGTGCTAGTGACAGGGTAGGAGGGGCCCAGCATTTT. It translates to CSASDRVGGAQHF.

This clonotype was counted many times. V is TRBV12-3 or TRBV12-4 and J is TRBJ2-7; tentatively, D is TRBD1 or TRBD2 (5 bases each). This CDR3 has 14 residues. Trimming took off 8 bases at V and 3 bases at J, with 17 bases between the two ends. CDR3 sequence (DNA): TGTGCCAGCGGGTCCTCGGGGCCGTACTACGAGCAGTACTTC. Its protein product is CASGSSGPYYEQYF.